Shown below are 20 T cell receptor beta chains from a single sample sequenced in a study of beta chain features in type 1 diabetes. Study-wide results and limits: Patients with Type 1 diabetes showed moderately but significantly shorter TCRB CDR3s in all four CD4+ subsets.

Which antigens these TCRs recognize remains unknown. Sequenced material consisted of expressed TCRB transcripts (all of the isolated RNA was reverse transcribed). TCRdb's table, derived via immunoSEQ multiplex PCR, lists solely in-frame clones and lacks some. There are around 140,000 clones in the sample; approximately 13% occur only once, and 1.3% lies in the top ten. Sequenced: central memory CD4+ T cells from blood. The receptors originated from a man aged 18 to 30 with type 1 diabetes.

The chain couples TRBV11-2 to TRBJ2-5; 8 bases are a match to TRBD1. The CDR3 runs 18 residues. With 3 bases clipped from V and 7 bases from J, the junction kept 19 bases outside the gene matches. Germline CDR1 and CDR2: SGHAT and FQNNGV. CDR3: CASSLDRDALSHTRTQYF. In nucleotides, the CDR3 is TGTGCCAGCAGCTTGGACAGGGACGCCCTATCCCACACAAGGACCCAGTACTTC.

This chain joins TRBV30 and TRBJ2-7; weak D call: TRBD1 (6 bases). This CDR3 comprises 13 residues. Per germline, CDR1 GTSNPN and CDR2 SVGIG (reference sequence). Deletions cut 5 bases from V and 0 bases from J, with 11 bases between. CDR3 region: CAWATGLSYEQYF. In DNA, the CDR3 is TGTGCCTGGGCGACAGGTCTCTCCTACGAGCAGTACTTC. Full variable domain (rest looked up from reference TRBV30 and TRBJ2-7): SQTIHQWPATLVQPVGSPLSLECTVEGTSNPNLYWYRQAAGRGLQLLFYSVGIGQISSEVPQNLSASRPQDRQFILSSKKLLLSDSGFYLCAWATGLSYEQYFGPGTRLTVT.

The chain combines TRBV6-5 with TRBJ1-2, with D possibly TRBD1 on 5 matching bases. Trimming removed 2 bases at V and 1 base at J, with 14 bases between. Germline CDR1 MNHEY, CDR2 SVGAGI. CDR3 length: 16 amino acids. The CDR3 protein is CASSYDSHPNNYGYTF. The CDR3 DNA sequence: TGTGCCAGCAGTTACGACAGCCACCCGAATAACTATGGCTACACCTTC.

This chain links TRBV30 with TRBJ1-3; 7 bases align to TRBD1. CDR3 length: 15 residues. The germline CDR1 and CDR2 sequences are GTSNPN and SVGIG (reference sequence). With 0 bases clipped from V and 3 bases from J, the junction kept 5 bases outside the gene matches. CDR3 loop: CAWSVQGKSGNTIYF. CDR3 bases: TGTGCCTGGAGTGTACAGGGGAAGAGTGGAAACACCATATATTTT.

This clone showed up many times. This chain uses TRBV29-1 with TRBJ2-7; 7 bases map to TRBD1. This CDR3 has 14 amino acids. Germline V gene lookup returns CDR1 SQVTM and CDR2 ANQGSEA. Trimming cost V 2 bases and J 0 bases; bases outside gene matches: 4. CDR3 sequence reads: CSVERDRSSYEQYF. CDR3 coding DNA: TGCAGCGTTGAACGGGACAGAAGCTCCTACGAGCAGTACTTC.

This clone was counted at least ten times. This chain uses TRBV7-9 with TRBJ2-2, with TRBD2 identical over 7 bases. CDR3 size: 15 residues. V was pared by 6 bases and J by 3 bases, with 7 bases of the junction left unmatched. Germline loops: CDR1 SEHNR, CDR2 FQNEAQ (reference sequence). The CDR3 region is CASSVSGAYTGELFF. CDR3 nucleotides: TGTGCCAGCAGTGTGAGCGGGGCTTACACCGGGGAGCTGTTTTTT.

In this sample, this clone turned up a few times. The chain uses TRBV30 and TRBJ2-1; D is perhaps TRBD1 (6 bases). CDR3 length: 14 residues. The ends were cut back, 2 bases at V and 0 bases at J, with 8 bases in the middle. Germline V CDR1 and CDR2: GTSNPN, SVGIG (reference sequence). CDR3 DNA sequence: TGTGCCTGGAGTAGGGGGAGCTCCTACAATGAGCAGTTCTTC. Amino acids: CAWSRGSSYNEQFF. Together with reference TRBV30 and TRBJ2-1, the CDR3 gives the full variable domain: SQTIHQWPATLVQPVGSPLSLECTVEGTSNPNLYWYRQAAGRGLQLLFYSVGIGQISSEVPQNLSASRPQDRQFILSSKKLLLSDSGFYLCAWSRGSSYNEQFFGPGTRLTVL.

V usage is TRBV27 and J usage is TRBJ2-7, with a weak D call TRBD2 (7 bases). V lost 5 bases, J lost 5 bases, and 13 bases lay in between. The CDR3 contains 13 residues. Per the germline V gene, CDR1 is MNHEY and CDR2 is SMNVEV (reference sequence). The CDR3 here is CASSTRGGHEQYF. The CDR3 DNA sequence: TGTGCCAGCAGTACTCGCGGGGGCCACGAGCAGTACTTC.

This clone was seen only a few times. The rearrangement joins TRBV30 to TRBJ1-6; D is unresolved. V was clipped by 0 bases and J by 6 bases, with 6 bases between them. The germline V gene encodes CDR1 GTSNPN and CDR2 SVGIG (reference sequence). The CDR3 length is 13 residues. The CDR3 spells CAWSVDSNSPLHF. DNA of the CDR3: TGTGCCTGGAGTGTGGATAGTAATTCACCCCTCCACTTT.

This chain joins TRBV29-1 and TRBJ2-7, with D possibly TRBD1 on 5 matching bases. The germline V gene has CDR1 SQVTM and CDR2 ANQGSEA. V was trimmed by 1 base and J by 5 bases, leaving 15 bases between them. The CDR3 has 14 residues. CDR3 DNA: TGCAGCGTTGAAGGAGGCAGGGTTGACGACGAGCAGTACTTC. It specifies CSVEGGRVDDEQYF.

The rearrangement joins TRBV5-1 to TRBJ1-1, with D possibly matching TRBD1 (6 bases). Trimming left V 0 bases short and J 11 bases short, with 11 bases between. The germline gives CDR1 SGHRS, CDR2 YFSETQ. The CDR3 covers 12 residues. The CDR3 here is CASSLAPGAAFF. CDR3 in DNA: TGCGCCAGCAGCTTGGCCCCGGGGGCGGCTTTCTTT.

In this sample, this clone turned up a few times. The chain uses TRBV7-8 and TRBJ2-5; TRBD1 or TRBD2 may be the D gene (6 bases each). CDR1 is SGHVS, CDR2 FQNEAQ, per germline. The CDR3 has 14 amino acids. The V and J ends lost 1 base and 5 bases respectively, with 11 bases between them. The CDR3 DNA reads TGTGCCAGCAGCTTAGGGGGGGCGCGTGAGACCCAGTACTTC. As protein: CASSLGGARETQYF.

Remarks on this clone: At one boundary the junction diverges from the germline segment, which might be a read error. The rearrangement uses TRBV28 and TRBJ1-5; TRBD1 matches 7 bases. This CDR3 has 12 amino acids. Germline V gene data show CDR1 as MDHEN and CDR2 as SYDVKM. Here the CDR3 DNA reads TGCTCAGGACAGGCCACAAATCAGCCCCAGCATTTT. Protein product: CSGQATNQPQHF.

A few counts support this clone. This chain uses TRBV7-8 with TRBJ2-7; 9 positions match TRBD2. The junction had 7 bases not matched to a gene; V was cut back by 4 bases and J by 6 bases. Germline V gene data show CDR1 as SGHVS and CDR2 as FQNEAQ. The CDR3 length is 14 residues. The CDR3 bases are TGTGCCAGCAGCTCTGGGACTAGCAATAGCGAGCAGTACTTC. Amino acid sequence: CASSSGTSNSEQYF.

This clone showed up just a few times. V gene TRBV7-2 combines with J gene TRBJ1-5, with TRBD1 as a possible D gene (5 bases). CDR1 is SGHTA, CDR2 FQGNSA, per germline. This CDR3 region has 15 residues. V was cut by 1 base and J by 4 bases, with 11 bases left in between. DNA of the CDR3: TGTGCCAGCAGCTTAGAGGTTGGGGCAAATCAGCCCCAGCATTTT. Encoded protein: CASSLEVGANQPQHF. Drawing the rest from reference TRBV7-2 and TRBJ1-5, the complete variable domain is GAGVSQSPSNKVTEKGKDVELRCDPISGHTALYWYRQSLGQGLEFLIYFQGNSAPDKSGLPSDRFSAERTGGSVSTLTIQRTQQEDSAVYLCASSLEVGANQPQHFGDGTRLSIL.

Many counts were recorded for this clone. V and J are TRBV29-1 and TRBJ1-4, with unresolved D. The V and J ends lost 6 bases and 3 bases respectively, with 14 bases between them. The CDR3 runs 14 residues. Germline V gene sequence: CDR1 SQVTM, CDR2 ANQGSEA. Here the CDR3 DNA reads TGCAGCGTCCGAGAAGGGCTTTCTAATGAAAAACTGTTTTTT. It codes for CSVREGLSNEKLFF.

The J gene is TRBJ2-3, the V gene TRBV5-6; 10 bases align to TRBD2. V was clipped by 1 base and J by 5 bases; unmatched bases: 10. This CDR3 region has 17 residues. Germline V CDR1 and CDR2: SGHDT, YYEEEE. For the CDR3, the DNA is TGTGCCAGCAGCTTGACCGTAGCGGGGGGCCATGTAGATACGCAGTATTTT. Its protein product is CASSLTVAGGHVDTQYF.

The chain links TRBV5-1 to TRBJ1-5, with D maybe TRBD1 (5 bases). From germline, CDR1 is SGHRS and CDR2 YFSETQ. V lost 4 bases to trimming and J lost 8 bases, with 16 bases between them. The length of the CDR3 is 14 residues. This chain's CDR3 is CASSPYAGIEPQHF. The CDR3, as DNA: TGCGCCAGCAGCCCCTACGCAGGGATTGAGCCCCAGCATTTT.

V gene TRBV5-4 combines with J gene TRBJ2-3, with D perhaps TRBD1 (6 bases). V dropped 4 bases and J dropped 2 bases, with 14 bases sitting between them. Germline V gene data show CDR1 as SGHNT and CDR2 as YYREEE (reference sequence). The CDR3 contains 15 residues. The CDR3 DNA reads TGTGCCAGCAGCGGGGACACCCACACCACAGATACGCAGTATTTT. This translates into CASSGDTHTTDTQYF. The full variable domain, with the rest looked up from reference TRBV5-4 and TRBJ2-3, is ETGVTQSPTHLIKTRGQQVTLRCSSQSGHNTVSWYQQALGQGPQFIFQYYREEENGRGNFPPRFSGLQFPNYSSELNVNALELDDSALYLCASSGDTHTTDTQYFGPGTRLTVL.

As concerns this clone: Within the sample, other DNA sequences also encode this same CDR3. The chain carries TRBV28 and TRBJ2-5; the D gene could be TRBD1 or TRBD2 (6 bases each). The CDR3 extends over 12 amino acids. The germline CDR1 and CDR2 sequences are MDHEN and SYDVKM. Trimming took off 9 bases at V and 4 bases at J, with 12 bases between the two ends. CDR3 residues: CASHRGLETQYF. The CDR3 nucleotides are TGTGCCAGTCATCGGGGGCTAGAGACCCAGTACTTC.